This T cell receptor beta chain appears in the sequencing data of a study of blood T cell repertoires in COVID-19. Study-wide background: Samples representing acute and convalescent COVID-19 were sourced from the United States, Italy and Spain.

Among Cohort 3 donors, those recovered had two negative PCRs, clearance, or symptom resolution. Only in-frame clones appear in the TCRdb table, and some are missing; sequencing was by immunoSEQ multiplex PCR. The sample lists about 200,000 clones; almost 85% were seen once. This CDR3 spans 14 amino acids. V gave up 2 bases and J gave up 2 bases, with 10 bases separating them. Germline-derived CDR1 and CDR2 are SGHRS and YFSETQ. This chain connects TRBV5-1 to TRBJ2-5; D perhaps matches TRBD2 (5 bases). The source material was PBMCs or T cells enriched from blood (not recorded which). This clonotype was sampled from a man in his forties who had recovered from COVID-19. The CDR3 protein is CASSLLGSQETQYF. CDR3 nucleotides: TGCGCCAGCAGCTTACTTGGGAGTCAAGAGACCCAGTACTTC. Filled out from reference TRBV5-1 and TRBJ2-5, the complete variable domain reads KAGVTQTPRYLIKTRGQQVTLSCSPISGHRSVSWYQQTPGQGLQFLFEYFSETQRNKGNFPGRFSGRQFSNSRSEMNVSTLELGDSALYLCASSLLGSQETQYFGPGTRLLVL.